One T cell receptor (beta chain) is described in this entry. Its antigen is not identified. The sample belongs to a study of blood T cells in healthy people across ages. Points from the study as a whole: When one million T cells were used, diversity estimates were thought to be underestimates.

V gave up 6 bases and J gave up 11 bases, with 25 bases separating them. Germline V gives CDR1 SQVTM, CDR2 ANQGSEA. The CDR3 spans 14 residues. Primers used in a second PCR of roughly 6 to 11 cycles were a sample-barcoded 5' primer and a J-beta primer mix. Each CDR3 protein gets one entry after TCRdb re-called the 5' RACE reads with MiXCR. The data hold 1.5 million to 2 million distinct CDR3 sequences, with 49% observed a single time. The chain has TRBV29-1 and TRBJ2-5; tentatively, D is TRBD1 (6 bases). The clonotype was recovered from a woman aged 40 to 50 in good health. Source material: blood. The CDR3 sequence: CSVISSQGYNEQYF. CDR3 DNA sequence: TGCAGCGTGATATCCTCCCAGGGGTACAATGAGCAGTACTTC.